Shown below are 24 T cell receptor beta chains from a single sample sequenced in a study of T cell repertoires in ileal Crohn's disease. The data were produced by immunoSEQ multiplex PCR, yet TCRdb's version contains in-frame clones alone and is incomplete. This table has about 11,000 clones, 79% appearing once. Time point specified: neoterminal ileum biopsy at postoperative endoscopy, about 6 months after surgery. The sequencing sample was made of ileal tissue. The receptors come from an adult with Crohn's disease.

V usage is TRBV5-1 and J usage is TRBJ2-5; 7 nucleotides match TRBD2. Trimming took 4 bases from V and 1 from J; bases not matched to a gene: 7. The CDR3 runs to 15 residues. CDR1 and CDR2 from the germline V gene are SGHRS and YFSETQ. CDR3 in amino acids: CASSPRGGIQETQYF. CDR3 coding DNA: TGCGCCAGCAGCCCTCGGGGAGGGATCCAAGAGACCCAGTACTTC.

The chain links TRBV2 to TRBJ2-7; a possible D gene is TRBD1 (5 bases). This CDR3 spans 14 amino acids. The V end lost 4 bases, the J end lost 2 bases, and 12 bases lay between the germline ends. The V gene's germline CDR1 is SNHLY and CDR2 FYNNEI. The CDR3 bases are TGTGCCAGCAGTGGAGGCAGGGCCGCCTACGAGCAGTACTTC. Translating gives CASSGGRAAYEQYF.

CDR3 sequence reads: CASRFPGTGNGYTF. For the CDR3, the DNA is TGTGCCAGTAGGTTTCCCGGGACAGGGAATGGCTACACCTTC. This chain connects TRBV19 to TRBJ1-2; 9 nucleotides agree with TRBD1. V lost 6 bases to trimming and J lost 6 bases; unmatched junction nucleotides: 8. The CDR3 runs 14 residues. Germline CDR1 and CDR2: LNHDA and SQIVND (reference sequence).

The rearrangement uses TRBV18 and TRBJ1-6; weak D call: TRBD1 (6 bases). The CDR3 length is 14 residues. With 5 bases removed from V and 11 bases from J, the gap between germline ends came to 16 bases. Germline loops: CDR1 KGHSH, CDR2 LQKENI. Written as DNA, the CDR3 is TGTGCCAGCTCAAATATACAGGGTGCAGCACCCCTCCACTTT. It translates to CASSNIQGAAPLHF. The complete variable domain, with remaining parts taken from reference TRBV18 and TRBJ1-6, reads NAGVMQNPRHLVRRRGQEARLRCSPMKGHSHVYWYRQLPEEGLKFMVYLQKENIIDESGMPKERFSAEFPKEGPSILRIQQVVRGDSAAYFCASSNIQGAAPLHFGNGTRLTVT.

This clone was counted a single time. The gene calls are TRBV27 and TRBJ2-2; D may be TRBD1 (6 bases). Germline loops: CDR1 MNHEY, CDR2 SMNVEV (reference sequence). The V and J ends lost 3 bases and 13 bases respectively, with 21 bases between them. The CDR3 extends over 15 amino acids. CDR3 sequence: CASSLGGFGARGLFF. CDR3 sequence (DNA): TGTGCCAGCAGTTTGGGTGGTTTCGGGGCCAGGGGGCTGTTTTTT.

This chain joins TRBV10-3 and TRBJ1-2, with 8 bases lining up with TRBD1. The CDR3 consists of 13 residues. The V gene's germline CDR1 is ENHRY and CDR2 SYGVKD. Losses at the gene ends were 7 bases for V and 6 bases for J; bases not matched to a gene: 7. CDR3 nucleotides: TGTGCCATCATGACAGGGGAGACGGATGGCTACACCTTC. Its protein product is CAIMTGETDGYTF.

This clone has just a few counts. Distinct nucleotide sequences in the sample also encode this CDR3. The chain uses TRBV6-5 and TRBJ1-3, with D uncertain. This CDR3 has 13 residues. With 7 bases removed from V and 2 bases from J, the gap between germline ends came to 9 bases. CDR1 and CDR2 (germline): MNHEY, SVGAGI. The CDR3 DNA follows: TGTGCCAGCATGGGAGGGCCTGGAAACACCATATATTTT. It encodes CASMGGPGNTIYF.

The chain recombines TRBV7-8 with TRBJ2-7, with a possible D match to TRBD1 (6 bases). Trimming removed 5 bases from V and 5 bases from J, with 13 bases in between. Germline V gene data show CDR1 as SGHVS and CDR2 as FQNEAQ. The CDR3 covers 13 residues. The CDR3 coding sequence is TGTGCCAGCAGCACATCAAACAGGGACGAGCAGTACTTC. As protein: CASSTSNRDEQYF.

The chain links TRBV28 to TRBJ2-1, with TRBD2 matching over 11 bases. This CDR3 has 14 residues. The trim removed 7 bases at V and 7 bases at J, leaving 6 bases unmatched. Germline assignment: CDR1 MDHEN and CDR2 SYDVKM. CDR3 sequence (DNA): TGTGCCAGCACCTTTAGCGGGGGGGGTAATGAGCAGTTCTTC. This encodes CASTFSGGGNEQFF.

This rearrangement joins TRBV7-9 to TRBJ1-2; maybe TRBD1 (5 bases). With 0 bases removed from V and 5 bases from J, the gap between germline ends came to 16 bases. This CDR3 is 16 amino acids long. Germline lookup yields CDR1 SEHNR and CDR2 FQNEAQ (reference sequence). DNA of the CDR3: TGTGCCAGCAGCTTAGCGCTTGGCAGGGTGTCGTATGGCTACACCTTC. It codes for CASSLALGRVSYGYTF.

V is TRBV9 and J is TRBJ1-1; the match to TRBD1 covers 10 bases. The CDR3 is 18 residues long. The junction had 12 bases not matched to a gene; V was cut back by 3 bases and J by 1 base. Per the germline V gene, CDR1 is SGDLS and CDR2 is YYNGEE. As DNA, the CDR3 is TGTGCCAGCAGCGACCTTAGGACAGGGGGTTGGAGGAACACTGAAGCTTTCTTT. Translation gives CASSDLRTGGWRNTEAFF.

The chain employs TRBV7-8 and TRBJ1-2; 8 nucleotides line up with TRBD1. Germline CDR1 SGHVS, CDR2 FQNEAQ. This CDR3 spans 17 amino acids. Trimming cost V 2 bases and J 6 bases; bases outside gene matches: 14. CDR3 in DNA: TGTGCCAGCAGCTTAAACCGACGAAACAGGGGGTCCCATGGCTACACCTTC. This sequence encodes CASSLNRRNRGSHGYTF.

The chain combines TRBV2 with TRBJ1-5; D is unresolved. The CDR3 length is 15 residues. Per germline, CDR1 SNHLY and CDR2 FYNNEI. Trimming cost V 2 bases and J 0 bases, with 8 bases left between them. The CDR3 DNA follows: TGTGCCAGCAGTGAAAAGAGGGTTAGCAATCAGCCCCAGCATTTT. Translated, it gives CASSEKRVSNQPQHF.

CDR3 protein: CASRPGTMNTEAFF. CDR3 DNA sequence: TGTGCCAGCAGGCCCGGGACAATGAACACTGAAGCTTTCTTT. V is TRBV5-4 and J is TRBJ1-1, with D possibly TRBD1 on 6 matching bases. Germline-derived CDR1 and CDR2 are SGHNT and YYREEE (reference sequence). This CDR3 spans 14 amino acids. Trimming removed 5 bases at V and 0 bases at J, with 11 bases between. The entire variable domain, with the rest obtained from reference TRBV5-4 and TRBJ1-1, is as follows: ETGVTQSPTHLIKTRGQQVTLRCSSQSGHNTVSWYQQALGQGPQFIFQYYREEENGRGNFPPRFSGLQFPNYSSELNVNALELDDSALYLCASRPGTMNTEAFFGQGTRLTVV.

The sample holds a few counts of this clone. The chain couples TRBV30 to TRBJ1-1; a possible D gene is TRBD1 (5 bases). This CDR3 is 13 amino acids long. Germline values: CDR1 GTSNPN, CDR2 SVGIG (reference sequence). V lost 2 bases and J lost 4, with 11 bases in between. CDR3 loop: CAWSWQGGTEAFF. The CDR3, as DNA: TGTGCCTGGAGTTGGCAGGGAGGCACTGAAGCTTTCTTT.

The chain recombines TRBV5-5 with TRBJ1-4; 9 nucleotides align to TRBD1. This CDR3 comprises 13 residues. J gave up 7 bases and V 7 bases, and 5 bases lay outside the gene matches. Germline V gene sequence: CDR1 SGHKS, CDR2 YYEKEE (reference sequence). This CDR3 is CASGQGLTEKLFF. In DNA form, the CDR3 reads TGTGCCAGCGGACAGGGGCTTACTGAAAAACTGTTTTTT.

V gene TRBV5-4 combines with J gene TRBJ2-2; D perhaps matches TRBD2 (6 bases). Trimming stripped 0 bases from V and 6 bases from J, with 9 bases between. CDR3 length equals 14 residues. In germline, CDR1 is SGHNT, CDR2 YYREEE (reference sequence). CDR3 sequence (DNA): TGTGCCAGCAGCTTGGCTAGCGAGGCCGGGGAGCTGTTTTTT. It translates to CASSLASEAGELFF.

The CDR3 region has the DNA TGTGCCATCAGAGCCGGGACAGGGGGCACGGATGAGCAGTTCTTC. This sequence encodes CAIRAGTGGTDEQFF. This chain connects TRBV10-3 to TRBJ2-1; 12 bases align to TRBD1. The V gene's germline CDR1 is ENHRY and CDR2 SYGVKD. The CDR3 sequence is 15 residues long. V gave up 6 bases and J gave up 8 bases; unmatched junction bases: 8.

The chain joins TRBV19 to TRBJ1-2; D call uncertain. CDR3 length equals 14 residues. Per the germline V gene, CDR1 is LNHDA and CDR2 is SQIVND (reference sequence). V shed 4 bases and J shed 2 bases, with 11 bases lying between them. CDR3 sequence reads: CASSTSRANYGYTF. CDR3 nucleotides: TGTGCCAGTAGTACGTCGAGGGCCAACTATGGCTACACCTTC.

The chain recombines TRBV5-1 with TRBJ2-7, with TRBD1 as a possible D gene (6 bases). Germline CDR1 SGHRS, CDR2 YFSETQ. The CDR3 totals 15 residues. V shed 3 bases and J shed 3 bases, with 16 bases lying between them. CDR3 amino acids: CASSWTQGPDYEQYF. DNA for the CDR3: TGCGCCAGCAGCTGGACCCAGGGGCCTGACTACGAGCAGTACTTC.

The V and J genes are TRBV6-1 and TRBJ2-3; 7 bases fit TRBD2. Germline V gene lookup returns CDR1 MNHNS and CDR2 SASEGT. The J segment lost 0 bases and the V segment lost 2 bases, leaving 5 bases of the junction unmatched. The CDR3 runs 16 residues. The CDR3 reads CASSESGGGSTDTQYF. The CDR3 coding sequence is TGTGCCAGCAGTGAATCAGGCGGGGGTAGCACAGATACGCAGTATTTT.

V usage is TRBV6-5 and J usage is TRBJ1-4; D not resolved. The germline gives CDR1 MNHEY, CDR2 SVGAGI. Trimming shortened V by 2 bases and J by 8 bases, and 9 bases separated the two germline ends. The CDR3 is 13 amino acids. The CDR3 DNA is TGTGCCAGCAGTTACCTTTCGGGAGAAAAACTGTTTTTT. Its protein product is CASSYLSGEKLFF.

The CDR3 region has the DNA TGTGCCAGTAGTACGGACAGGGTGAACACTGAAGCTTTCTTT. The encoded protein is CASSTDRVNTEAFF. J is TRBJ1-1 and V is TRBV19, with 8 nucleotides matching TRBD1. Unmatched junction bases numbered 1, after V lost 4 bases and J lost 0 bases. CDR3 length equals 14 residues. Germline assignment: CDR1 LNHDA and CDR2 SQIVND (reference sequence).

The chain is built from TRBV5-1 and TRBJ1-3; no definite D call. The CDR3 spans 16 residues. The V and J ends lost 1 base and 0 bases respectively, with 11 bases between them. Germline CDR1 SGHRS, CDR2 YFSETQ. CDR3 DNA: TGCGCCAGCAGCTTGCAGAGGGTCGGCTCTGGAAACACCATATATTTT. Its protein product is CASSLQRVGSGNTIYF. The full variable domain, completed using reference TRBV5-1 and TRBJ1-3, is KAGVTQTPRYLIKTRGQQVTLSCSPISGHRSVSWYQQTPGQGLQFLFEYFSETQRNKGNFPGRFSGRQFSNSRSEMNVSTLELGDSALYLCASSLQRVGSGNTIYFGEGSWLTVV.